This T cell receptor beta chain was sequenced during a study of blood T cell repertoires in COVID-19. Per the original methods: Estimation of nucleated cell counts relied on the amplification of reference gene primers. Generated by immunoSEQ multiplex PCR, the TCRdb table keeps only in-frame clones and is missing some. V and J calls and clone size follow that table, whereas D and trimming were derived from the DNA. The sample has about 190,000 clones; 90% are singletons. This clone was seen more than once but under ten times. Per germline, CDR1 KGHDR and CDR2 SFDVKD. With 1 base removed from V and 4 bases from J, the gap between germline ends came to 3 bases. The length of the CDR3 is 12 residues.

The sequence was collected from a man between 50 and 59 years old with acute or convalescent COVID-19. The sequencing input was peripheral blood. The V gene is TRBV24-1, the J gene TRBJ2-5; no firm D call. CDR3: CATSDFRETQYF. In nucleotides, the CDR3 is TGTGCCACCAGTGATTTTAGAGAGACCCAGTACTTC.